The source of this T cell receptor beta chain is a study of shared clonotypes between healthy human individuals. This clone was detected a few times. Here immunoSEQ multiplex PCR was the method, and the copy in TCRdb shows in-frame clones only, minus some. The sample lists 170,000 or so clones; 66% were seen once. V was clipped by 4 bases and J by 5 bases; unmatched bases: 7. Germline CDR1 is SSHAT and CDR2 is FNYEAQ (reference sequence). The length of the CDR3 is 15 residues. There were no recent acute infections or vaccinations among the donors, who were healthy HIV-negative adults. The sequenced sample consisted of memory CD4+ T cells sorted from blood. This sample's subset: CD45RA-negative fraction. V usage is TRBV7-7 and J usage is TRBJ2-5; TRBD1 matches 10 bases. This TCR came from a young man in good health. CDR3 loop: CASSSGTGVVETQYF. DNA for the CDR3: TGTGCCAGCAGCTCCGGGACAGGGGTGGTGGAGACCCAGTACTTC.